The 15 T cell receptor beta chains presented below share a single source sample, sequenced in a study of CD8 T cells in ankylosing spondylitis. Findings and caveats of the study: Characteristic, it appeared, of ankylosing spondylitis blood was a TCR beta motif of fewer than 10 highly homologous variants.

Each CDR3 protein is one row after TCRdb ran MiXCR on the 5' RACE reads. The repertoire has about 460,000 distinct CDR3 sequences, about 5.4% of them found once; the top ten carry around 3.4%. No cognate antigen is known for these TCRs. The sample comprised blood, either unsorted or a sorted T cell fraction (not recorded which). The receptors here all came from a male donor with ankylosing spondylitis.

This clonotype has ten or more counts. This chain connects TRBV12-5 to TRBJ2-7; D is perhaps TRBD1 (5 bases). CDR3 length: 14 amino acids. The germline V gene has CDR1 LGHNT and CDR2 FRNRAP. The V end lost 7 bases, the J end lost 2 bases, and 15 bases lay between the germline ends. The CDR3 is CASDPWTSTYEQYF. In nucleotides, the CDR3 is TGTGCTAGTGACCCATGGACATCCACCTACGAGCAGTACTTC.

The chain employs TRBV19 and TRBJ1-2; D call uncertain. V gave up 7 bases and J gave up 2 bases, with 14 bases separating them. This CDR3 comprises 14 residues. Per germline, CDR1 LNHDA and CDR2 SQIVND (reference sequence). The CDR3 here is CASTGLAQNYGYTF. As DNA, the CDR3 is TGTGCCAGTACCGGTTTGGCACAGAACTATGGCTACACCTTC.

This clonotype was counted at least ten times. V usage is TRBV6-5 and J usage is TRBJ2-7, with D possibly being TRBD1 or TRBD2 (5 bases each). This CDR3 has 15 amino acids. CDR1 is MNHEY and CDR2 is SVGAGI in the germline V gene. V dropped 4 bases and J dropped 0 bases, with 13 bases sitting between them. CDR3 DNA: TGTGCCAGCAGTTCCTTTCTCGGGGCCTCCTACGAGCAGTACTTC. Protein product: CASSSFLGASYEQYF.

This clonotype has at least ten counts. The chain has TRBV27 and TRBJ2-7; TRBD1 agrees at 9 bases. The CDR3 spans 14 residues. Per germline, CDR1 MNHEY and CDR2 SMNVEV (reference sequence). Trimming took 5 bases from V and 4 from J; bases not matched to a gene: 6. CDR3 nucleotides: TGTGCCAGCAGTGTCCCGGGACAGGGTTACGAGCAGTACTTC. This gives the protein CASSVPGQGYEQYF.

This clonotype has a count of ten or more. The chain carries TRBV29-1 and TRBJ2-3; the D gene is possibly TRBD2 (5 bases). Trimming cost V 3 bases and J 4 bases, with 17 bases left between them. Germline assignment: CDR1 SQVTM and CDR2 ANQGSEA. The CDR3 spans 15 residues. CDR3 nucleotides: TGCAGCGTTGATGGTGGTAGCGCGGGCCCAGATACGCAGTATTTT. Translated, it gives CSVDGGSAGPDTQYF.

This clonotype was picked up many times. This chain uses TRBV6-1 with TRBJ2-4; TRBD2 aligns across 11 bases. CDR1 and CDR2 from the germline V gene are MNHNS and SASEGT. This CDR3 has 15 amino acids. The V segment lost 6 bases and the J segment 9 bases; nucleotides outside the gene matches: 10. CDR3 amino acids: CASSGTSGSGAIQYF. The CDR3 bases are TGTGCCAGCAGCGGGACTAGCGGTTCGGGCGCCATTCAGTACTTC.

A remark on this clonotype: The conserved phenylalanine or tryptophan is not found at the CDR3 terminus, so this likely reflects a read error. The chain recombines TRBV28 with TRBJ2-7; tentative D call: TRBD1 (5 bases). Per the germline V gene, CDR1 is MDHEN and CDR2 is SYDVKM. Trimming left V 4 bases short and J 6 bases short, with 7 bases between. There are 11 residues in the CDR3. The CDR3 reads CASSSRVEQYL. Written as DNA, the CDR3 is TGTGCCAGCAGTTCCAGGGTCGAGCAGTACCTC.

This clonotype was counted ten times or more. This chain uses TRBV10-2 with TRBJ2-7, with D possibly TRBD1 on 7 matching bases. Germline CDR1 reads WSHSY; CDR2 reads SAAADI. The CDR3 is 15 residues long. Trimming left V 7 bases short and J 4 bases short, with 20 bases between. The CDR3 reads CASNYETGTWYEQYF. DNA for the CDR3: TGCGCCAGCAACTACGAGACAGGGACTTGGTACGAGCAGTACTTC.

The rearrangement links TRBV20-1 to TRBJ2-2; possibly TRBD1 for D (6 bases). Germline values: CDR1 DFQATT, CDR2 SNEGSKA (reference sequence). With 6 bases removed from V and 4 bases from J, the gap between germline ends came to 12 bases. The CDR3 is 13 residues long. CDR3 DNA sequence: TGCAGTGCAGAGCCAGGGGTCACCGGGGAGCTGTTTTTT. This encodes CSAEPGVTGELFF.

This chain uses TRBV7-2 with TRBJ2-7; TRBD2 matches at 8 bases. This CDR3 comprises 15 residues. Germline lookup yields CDR1 SGHTA and CDR2 FQGNSA. The ends lost 1 base at V and 3 bases at J; junction bases unmatched: 5. The CDR3 bases are TGTGCCAGCAGCTTAGTACTAGCGGTAGGCTACGAGCAGTACTTC. Its translation is CASSLVLAVGYEQYF.

This clonotype was recorded at least ten times. V gene TRBV24-1 combines with J gene TRBJ1-1; no clear D. Trimming shortened V by 0 bases and J by 10 bases, and 11 bases separated the two germline ends. This CDR3 comprises 13 residues. Germline V gives CDR1 KGHDR, CDR2 SFDVKD. CDR3 DNA: TGTGCCACCAGTGATTTGCCTTGGGAGCGAGCTTTCTTT. Protein product: CATSDLPWERAFF.

This clonotype was recorded many times. The V and J genes are TRBV27 and TRBJ2-7; 10 nucleotides line up with TRBD1. Germline V gene sequence: CDR1 MNHEY, CDR2 SMNVEV (reference sequence). The V segment lost 8 bases and the J segment 5 bases; nucleotides outside the gene matches: 9. This CDR3 spans 14 amino acids. CDR3 bases: TGTGCCAGCGGGGGGGACAGGGGATGGCACGAGCAGTACTTC. This encodes CASGGDRGWHEQYF.

There are many counts of this clonotype. Here the CDR3 DNA reads TGCAGTGCTACCCGGACTAGCGGGAAATGGGCAGATACGCAGTATTTT. Amino acid sequence: CSATRTSGKWADTQYF. The V and J genes are TRBV20-1 and TRBJ2-3; 12 nucleotides agree with TRBD2. The V and J ends lost 4 bases and 4 bases, in that order; junction bases with no gene match: 9. CDR1 is DFQATT and CDR2 is SNEGSKA in the germline V gene (reference sequence). The CDR3 has 16 residues.

This clonotype was seen ten or more times. V usage is TRBV13 and J usage is TRBJ2-4; 7 nucleotides line up with TRBD1. This CDR3 region has 11 residues. V dropped 5 bases and J dropped 8; count of bases not matched to a gene: 0. Germline values: CDR1 PRHDT, CDR2 FYEKMQ (reference sequence). The CDR3 DNA is TGTGCCAGCAGCCAGGGGGACATTCAGTACTTC. As protein: CASSQGDIQYF. Variable domain in full (rest from reference TRBV13 and TRBJ2-4): AAGVIQSPRHLIKEKRETATLKCYPIPRHDTVYWYQQGPGQDPQFLISFYEKMQSDKGSIPDRFSAQQFSDYHSELNMSSLELGDSALYFCASSQGDIQYFGAGTRLSVL.

This clonotype was detected many times. The chain links TRBV5-1 to TRBJ2-1; tentatively, D is TRBD2 (6 bases). Germline-derived CDR1 and CDR2 are SGHRS and YFSETQ. V lost 7 bases and J lost 0, with 14 bases in between. The CDR3 is 15 amino acids. Here the CDR3 DNA reads TGCGCCAGCCACGTAGCGGTCAGCTCCTACAATGAGCAGTTCTTC. Translated, it gives CASHVAVSSYNEQFF.